One and the same sample provided the 14 T cell receptor beta chains below, sequenced in a study of cytomegalovirus exposure and HLA in healthy donors. Both 60 Vbeta primers and 13 Jbeta primers went into the PCR. Here immunoSEQ multiplex PCR was the method, and the copy in TCRdb shows in-frame clones only, minus some. The table shows approximately 95,000 clones, with 75% to 85% occurring only once. The sample taken for sequencing was PBMCs. The receptors here all came from a young man in good health and CMV-seropositive.

J is TRBJ2-3 and V is TRBV27, with TRBD1 matching over 9 bases. This CDR3 has 18 residues. From germline, CDR1 is MNHEY and CDR2 SMNVEV (reference sequence). V gave up 2 bases and J gave up 0 bases; unmatched junction bases: 9. The DNA of the CDR3 is TGTGCCAGCAGTTTAGTTATTGGGGGACAGGGAAGCACAGATACGCAGTATTTT. This translates into CASSLVIGGQGSTDTQYF.

About this clone itself: The junction differs from germline at one of its ends, possibly a read error. The chain couples TRBV5-6 to TRBJ1-2; the D is unclear. Germline V gene data show CDR1 as SGHDT and CDR2 as YYEEEE. The CDR3 has 17 residues. The chain's CDR3 is CASRLAPPILKRDGYTF. Written as DNA, the CDR3 is TGTGCCAGCAGGTTGGCCCCCCCTATCCTAAAGAGGGATGGCTACACCTTC. Full variable domain (missing parts from reference TRBV5-6 and TRBJ1-2): DAGVTQSPTHLIKTRGQQVTLRCSPKSGHDTVSWYQQALGQGPQFIFQYYEEEERQRGNFPDRFSGHQFPNYSSELNVNALLLGDSALYLCASRLAPPILKRDGYTFGSGTRLTVV.

In this sample, this clone turned up many times. V usage is TRBV6-4 and J usage is TRBJ2-2; perhaps TRBD2 as D (6 bases). This CDR3 is built from 14 residues. Germline V lookup: CDR1 MRHNA, CDR2 SNTAGT. Trimming left V 2 bases short and J 4 bases short, with 8 bases between. The DNA of the CDR3 is TGTGCCAGCAGTGACACGGGACTCACCGGGGAGCTGTTTTTT. It translates to CASSDTGLTGELFF.

CDR3 sequence (DNA): TGTGCCAGCAGTCAAGGAGGGGCGGACGACTATGGCTACACCTTC. Translation: CASSQGGADDYGYTF. V and J are TRBV28 and TRBJ1-2; D possibly corresponds to TRBD1 (5 bases). Germline CDR1 reads MDHEN; CDR2 reads SYDVKM. Between the trimmed V and J ends, which lost 5 bases and 3 bases, there was a span of 16 bases. The CDR3 is 15 residues long.

The V and J genes are TRBV5-6 and TRBJ2-5, with 11 bases lining up with TRBD1. Germline CDR1 reads SGHDT; CDR2 reads YYEEEE. The CDR3 spans 13 residues. Germline trimming cut 8 bases from V and 3 bases from J; bases unmatched to any gene: 3. Here the CDR3 DNA reads TGTGCCAGTGGGACAGGGGGTGAAGAGACCCAGTACTTC. Translated, it gives CASGTGGEETQYF.

V is TRBV5-6 and J is TRBJ1-2; D possibly corresponds to TRBD1 (6 bases). CDR3 size: 15 residues. V was clipped by 0 bases and J by 0 bases, with 9 bases between them. Germline-derived CDR1 and CDR2 are SGHDT and YYEEEE. In nucleotides, the CDR3 is TGTGCCAGCAGCTTGGCGGCAGGGGCTAACTATGGCTACACCTTC. Residues: CASSLAAGANYGYTF.

The chain is built from TRBV5-1 and TRBJ2-5, with D perhaps TRBD2 (6 bases). Germline-derived CDR1 and CDR2 are SGHRS and YFSETQ. V was pared by 2 bases and J by 7 bases, with 12 bases between. The CDR3 extends over 13 amino acids. The CDR3 reads CASSFRLEGTQYF. CDR3 DNA: TGCGCCAGCAGCTTTAGACTAGAGGGGACCCAGTACTTC. Filled out from reference TRBV5-1 and TRBJ2-5, the complete variable domain reads KAGVTQTPRYLIKTRGQQVTLSCSPISGHRSVSWYQQTPGQGLQFLFEYFSETQRNKGNFPGRFSGRQFSNSRSEMNVSTLELGDSALYLCASSFRLEGTQYFGPGTRLLVL.

This chain links TRBV25-1 with TRBJ2-7, with 8 bases fitting TRBD1. J lost 3 bases, V lost 2 bases, and 9 bases had no gene match. This CDR3 has 16 residues. Germline CDR1 MGHDK, CDR2 SYGVNS. The CDR3 loop reads CASSEGGTGGHYEQYF. The CDR3 region has the DNA TGTGCCAGCAGTGAAGGAGGAACAGGGGGACACTACGAGCAGTACTTC.

The J gene is TRBJ2-5, the V gene TRBV21-1; the D call of TRBD2 is as the table states it, not checked on the DNA. TRBV21-1 is shown as a pseudogene. The CDR3 consists of 9 residues. The CDR3 nucleotides read TGTGCCTGCAGGAGTACCCAGTACTTC. Its translation: CACRSTQYF.

This chain links TRBV4-2 with TRBJ2-2, with D possibly being TRBD1 (5 bases). Germline CDR1 reads LGHNA; CDR2 reads YNFKEQ. The length of the CDR3 is 16 residues. Trimming removed 1 base at V and 0 bases at J, with 9 bases between. CDR3 residues: CASSQGGSTNTGELFF. CDR3 nucleotide sequence: TGTGCCAGCAGCCAAGGGGGCAGTACGAACACCGGGGAGCTGTTTTTT.

The chain uses TRBV6-5 and TRBJ1-1; TRBD1 might be the D (5 bases). The CDR3 consists of 15 residues. V lost 8 bases to trimming and J lost 1 base, with 17 bases between them. Looked up from germline, CDR1 is MNHEY and CDR2 is SVGAGI. The CDR3 coding sequence is TGTGCCAGCGGTTGGTCCAGGGATACGAACACTGAAGCTTTCTTT. This gives the protein CASGWSRDTNTEAFF.

The rearrangement uses TRBV28 and TRBJ2-7; weak D call: TRBD1 (6 bases). The ends were cut back, 10 bases at V and 1 base at J, with 14 bases in the middle. Germline V gene data show CDR1 as MDHEN and CDR2 as SYDVKM. This CDR3 contains 13 residues. CDR3 in DNA: TGTGCCACGGTTGGGACACCTTCCTACGAGCAGTACTTC. Its protein is CATVGTPSYEQYF. The whole variable domain, filled in from reference TRBV28 and TRBJ2-7, reads DVKVTQSSRYLVKRTGEKVFLECVQDMDHENMFWYRQDPGLGLRLIYFSYDVKMKEKGDIPEGYSVSREKKERFSLILESASTNQTSMYLCATVGTPSYEQYFGPGTRLTVT.

This clone showed up just once. The chain has TRBV5-4 and TRBJ1-1; 8 nucleotides agree with TRBD1. The CDR3 sequence is 15 residues long. Trimming took 0 bases from V and 1 from J; bases not matched to a gene: 2. Germline values: CDR1 SGHNT, CDR2 YYREEE (reference sequence). The chain's CDR3 is CASSLVGTGNTEAFF. CDR3 DNA: TGTGCCAGCAGCTTGGTGGGGACAGGGAACACTGAAGCTTTCTTT.

This clone was counted only a few times. The rearrangement uses TRBV13 and TRBJ2-5; TRBD2 agrees at 7 bases. The closer fit of TRBJ2-7 to the DNA end suggests the J call may be wrong. The CDR3 consists of 14 residues. The germline V gene encodes CDR1 PRHDT and CDR2 FYEKMQ (reference sequence). The CDR3 region has the DNA TGTGCCAGCAGCCCCAGCGGGGAGCGCTACGAGCAGTACTTC. Amino acid sequence: CASSPSGERYEQYF.